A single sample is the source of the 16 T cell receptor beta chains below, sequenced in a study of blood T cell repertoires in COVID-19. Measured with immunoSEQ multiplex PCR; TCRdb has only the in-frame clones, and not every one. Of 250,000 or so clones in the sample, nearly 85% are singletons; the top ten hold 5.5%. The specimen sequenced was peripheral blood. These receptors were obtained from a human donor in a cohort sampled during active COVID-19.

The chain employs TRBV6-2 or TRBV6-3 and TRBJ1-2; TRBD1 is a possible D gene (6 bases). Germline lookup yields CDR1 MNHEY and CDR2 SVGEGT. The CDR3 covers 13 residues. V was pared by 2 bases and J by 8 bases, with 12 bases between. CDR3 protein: CASSYEQGRGYTF. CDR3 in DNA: TGTGCCAGCAGTTACGAACAGGGCCGGGGCTACACCTTC.

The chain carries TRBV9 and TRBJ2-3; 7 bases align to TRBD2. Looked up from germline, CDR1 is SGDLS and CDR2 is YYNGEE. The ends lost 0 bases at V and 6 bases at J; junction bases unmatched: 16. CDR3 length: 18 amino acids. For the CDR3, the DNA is TGTGCCAGCAGCGTAGCCCCTAGCGGAGGACAAAGACGGGATACGCAGTATTTT. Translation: CASSVAPSGGQRRDTQYF.

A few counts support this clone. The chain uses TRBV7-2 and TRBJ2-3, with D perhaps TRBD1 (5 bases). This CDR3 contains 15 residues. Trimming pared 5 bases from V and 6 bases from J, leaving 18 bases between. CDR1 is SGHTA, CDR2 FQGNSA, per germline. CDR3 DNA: TGTGCCAGCAGCCCCTGGGTCAGGGAAAGGGATACGCAGTATTTT. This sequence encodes CASSPWVRERDTQYF.

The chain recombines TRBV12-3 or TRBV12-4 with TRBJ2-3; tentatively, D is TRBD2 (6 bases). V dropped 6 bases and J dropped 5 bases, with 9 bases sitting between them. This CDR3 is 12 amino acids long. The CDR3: CASRRSGDTQYF. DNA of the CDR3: TGTGCCAGCAGACGTAGCGGAGATACGCAGTATTTT.

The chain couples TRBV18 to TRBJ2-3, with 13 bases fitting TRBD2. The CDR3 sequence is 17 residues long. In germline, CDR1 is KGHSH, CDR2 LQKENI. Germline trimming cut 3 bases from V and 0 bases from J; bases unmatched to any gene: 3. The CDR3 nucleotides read TGTGCCAGCTCACCTCAGGGACTAGCGGGGAGCACAGATACGCAGTATTTT. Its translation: CASSPQGLAGSTDTQYF.

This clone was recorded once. The CDR3 nucleotides are TGTGCCAGCAGCATAGGACTAGCGGGTAACCAAGAGACCCAGTACTTC. This codes for CASSIGLAGNQETQYF. V is TRBV7-3 and J is TRBJ2-5, with TRBD2 identical over 11 bases. The trim removed 5 bases at V and 0 bases at J, leaving 5 bases unmatched. The CDR3 covers 16 residues. Per the germline V gene, CDR1 is SGHTA and CDR2 is FQGTGA.

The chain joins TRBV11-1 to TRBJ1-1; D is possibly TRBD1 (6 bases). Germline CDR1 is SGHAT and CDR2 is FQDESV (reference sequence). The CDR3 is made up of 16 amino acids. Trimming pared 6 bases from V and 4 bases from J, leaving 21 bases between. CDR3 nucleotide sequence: TGTGCCAGCAGGTGGGGGCTTTCCGACCCAACCACTGAAGCTTTCTTT. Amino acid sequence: CASRWGLSDPTTEAFF. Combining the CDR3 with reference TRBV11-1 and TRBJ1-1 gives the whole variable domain EAEVAQSPRYKITEKSQAVAFWCDPISGHATLYWYRQILGQGPELLVQFQDESVVDDSQLPKDRFSAERLKGVDSTLKIQPAELGDSAMYLCASRWGLSDPTTEAFFGQGTRLTVV.

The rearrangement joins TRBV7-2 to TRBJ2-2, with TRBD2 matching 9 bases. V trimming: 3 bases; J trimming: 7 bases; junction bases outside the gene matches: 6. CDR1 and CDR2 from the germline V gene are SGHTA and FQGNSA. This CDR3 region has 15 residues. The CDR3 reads CASSFLAGAYGELFF. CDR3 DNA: TGTGCCAGCAGCTTCTTAGCGGGGGCGTACGGGGAGCTGTTTTTT.

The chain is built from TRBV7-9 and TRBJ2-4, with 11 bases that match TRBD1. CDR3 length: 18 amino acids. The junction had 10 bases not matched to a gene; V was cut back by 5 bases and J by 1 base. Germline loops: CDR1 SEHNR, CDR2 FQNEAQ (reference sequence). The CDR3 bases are TGTGCCAGCAGCCACGGGACAGGGGGTTTAGGGGCCAAAAACATTCAGTACTTC. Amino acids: CASSHGTGGLGAKNIQYF.

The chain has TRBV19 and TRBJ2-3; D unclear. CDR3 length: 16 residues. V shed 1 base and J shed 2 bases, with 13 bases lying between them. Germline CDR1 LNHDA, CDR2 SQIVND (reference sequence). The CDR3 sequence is CASSIVTPSSTDTQYF. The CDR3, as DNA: TGTGCCAGTAGTATAGTTACTCCATCCTCCACAGATACGCAGTATTTT. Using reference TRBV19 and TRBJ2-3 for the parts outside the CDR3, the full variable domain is DGGITQSPKYLFRKEGQNVTLSCEQNLNHDAMYWYRQDPGQGLRLIYYSQIVNDFQKGDIAEGYSVSREKKESFPLTVTSAQKNPTAFYLCASSIVTPSSTDTQYFGPGTRLTVL.

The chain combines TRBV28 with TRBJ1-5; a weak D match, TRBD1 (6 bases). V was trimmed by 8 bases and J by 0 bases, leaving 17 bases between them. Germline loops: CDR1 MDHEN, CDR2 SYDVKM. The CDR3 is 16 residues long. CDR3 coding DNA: TGTGCCAGCGGACTAGGGGGATCGCATAGCAATCAGCCCCAGCATTTT. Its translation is CASGLGGSHSNQPQHF.

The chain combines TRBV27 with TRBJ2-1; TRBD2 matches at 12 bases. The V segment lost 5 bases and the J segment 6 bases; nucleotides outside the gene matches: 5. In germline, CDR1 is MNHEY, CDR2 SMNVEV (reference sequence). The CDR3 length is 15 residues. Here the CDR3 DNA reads TGTGCCAGCAGTCCTCTAGCGGGGGGGGGCAATGAGCAGTTCTTC. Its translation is CASSPLAGGGNEQFF.

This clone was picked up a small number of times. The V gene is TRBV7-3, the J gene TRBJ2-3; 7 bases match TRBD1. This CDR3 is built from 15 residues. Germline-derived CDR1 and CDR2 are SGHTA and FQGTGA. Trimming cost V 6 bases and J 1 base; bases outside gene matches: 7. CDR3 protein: CASSKGAFRTDTQYF. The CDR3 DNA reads TGTGCCAGCAGTAAGGGGGCCTTCCGCACAGATACGCAGTATTTT.

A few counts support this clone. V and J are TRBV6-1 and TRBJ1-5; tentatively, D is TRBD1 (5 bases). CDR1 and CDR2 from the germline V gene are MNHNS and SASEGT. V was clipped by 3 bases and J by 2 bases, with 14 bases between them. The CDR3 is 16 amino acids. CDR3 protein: CASSDGAGHGNQPQHF. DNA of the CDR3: TGTGCCAGCAGTGATGGGGCAGGGCACGGCAATCAGCCCCAGCATTTT.

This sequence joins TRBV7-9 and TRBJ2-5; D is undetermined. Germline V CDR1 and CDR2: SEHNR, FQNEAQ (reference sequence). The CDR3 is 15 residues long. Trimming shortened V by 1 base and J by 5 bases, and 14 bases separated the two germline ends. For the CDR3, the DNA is TGTGCCAGCAGCTTAGGACATCCTTTATCGGAGACCCAGTACTTC. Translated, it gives CASSLGHPLSETQYF.

CDR3 in DNA: TGTGCCAGCTCACCACTTACGGACAGATTGAACACTGAAGCTTTCTTT. This codes for CASSPLTDRLNTEAFF. V gene TRBV18 combines with J gene TRBJ1-1; weak D call: TRBD1 (6 bases). CDR1 is KGHSH, CDR2 LQKENI, per germline. With 1 base removed from V and 0 bases from J, the gap between germline ends came to 12 bases. This CDR3 is built from 16 residues. Together with reference TRBV18 and TRBJ1-1, the CDR3 gives the full variable domain: NAGVMQNPRHLVRRRGQEARLRCSPMKGHSHVYWYRQLPEEGLKFMVYLQKENIIDESGMPKERFSAEFPKEGPSILRIQQVVRGDSAAYFCASSPLTDRLNTEAFFGQGTRLTVV.